The entry that follows covers one T cell receptor (beta chain) sequence. The data are from a study of blood T cell repertoires in COVID-19. This CDR3 is built from 12 residues. Germline lookup yields CDR1 SGHDT and CDR2 YYEEEE. V was trimmed by 4 bases and J by 2 bases, leaving 5 bases between them. Sequenced by immunoSEQ multiplex PCR; TCRdb stores in-frame clones only, minus some. This table has around 290,000 clones, approximately 86% appearing once. The specimen was peripheral blood. This sequence joins TRBV5-6 and TRBJ2-3; D gene unclear. This sequence originates from a woman aged 70-85 years with COVID-19, enrolled during active disease. The CDR3 loop is CASSPFTDTQYF. In DNA form, the CDR3 reads TGTGCCAGCAGCCCATTCACAGATACGCAGTATTTT.